This TCR beta chain was captured in a study of spatial heterogeneity in lung cancer. Noted time point: sample taken at primary tumor resection. Whole RNA was taken from tumor, nontumor lung or frozen PBMC; it was then sequenced unsorted. The length of the CDR3 is 11 residues. Trimming removed 3 bases from V and 4 bases from J, with 3 bases in between. Sample share makes this clonotype medium-sized. Little can be read into the size of this beta chain, an off-target read in a library designed for alpha chains. A single record per CDR3 protein comes from TCRdb applying MiXCR to the 5' RACE reads. The sample holds more than 5,000 distinct CDR3 sequences, approximately 12% seen once.

The origin of this receptor is a human donor with early-stage non-small cell lung cancer. The specimen was lung tissue, collected at surgery. This chain connects TRBV12-3 or TRBV12-4 to TRBJ2-5; no clear D. DNA for the CDR3: TGTGCCAGCAGTTTCTCAGAGACCCAGTACTTC. It yields the protein CASSFSETQYF.